This is a list of T cell receptor beta chains from one sample in a study of cytomegalovirus exposure and HLA in healthy donors. Using immunoSEQ multiplex PCR, the repertoire was profiled, and TCRdb retains in-frame clones only, with some absent. The profile shows 150,000 to 200,000 clones, over 75% of them singletons. Sequenced: PBMCs. The receptors stem from a man aged 55-75 years in good health and CMV-seronegative. CDR3s include the opening cysteine and the closing phenylalanine or tryptophan. D genes are given only for firm matches. Only part of the rows carry a size: once, few, many, or a class if the clone is expanded.

clone size: .; J gene: TRBJ2-3; D gene: .; V gene: TRBV5-1; CDR3 protein: CASSGQPTGTQYF; CDR3 DNA: TGCGCCAGCAGTGGACAGCCAACAGGTACGCAGTATTTT
clone size: .; J gene: TRBJ1-3; D gene: .; V gene: TRBV27; CDR3 protein: CASSPRFSGNTIYF; CDR3 DNA: TGTGCCAGCAGTCCGCGGTTCTCTGGAAACACCATATATTTT
clone size: .; J gene: TRBJ2-7; D gene: TRBD2; V gene: TRBV28; CDR3 protein: CASSSGRGYEQYF; CDR3 DNA: TGTGCCAGCAGTTCCGGGAGGGGCTACGAGCAGTACTTC
clone size: .; J gene: TRBJ2-5; D gene: TRBD2; V gene: TRBV29-1; CDR3 protein: CSVEDGGRGETQYF; CDR3 DNA: TGCAGCGTTGAAGATGGGGGGAGGGGAGAGACCCAGTACTTC
clone size: .; J gene: TRBJ2-3; D gene: .; V gene: TRBV19; CDR3 protein: CASSIDQLTDTQYF; CDR3 DNA: TGTGCCAGTAGTATAGATCAACTCACAGATACGCAGTATTTT
clone size: few; J gene: TRBJ2-1; D gene: TRBD2; V gene: TRBV28; CDR3 protein: CASSSTGTSGRTYNEQFF; CDR3 DNA: TGTGCCAGCAGTTCAACCGGGACTAGCGGGAGGACCTACAATGAGCAGTTCTTC
clone size: .; J gene: TRBJ1-2; D gene: TRBD1; V gene: TRBV15; CDR3 protein: CATSSQYRGLGYTF; CDR3 DNA: TGTGCCACCAGCAGCCAATACAGGGGGCTTGGCTACACCTTC
clone size: .; J gene: TRBJ2-2; D gene: .; V gene: TRBV6-1; CDR3 protein: CASSALTTNTGELFF; CDR3 DNA: TGTGCCAGCAGTGCGTTGACTACGAACACCGGGGAGCTGTTTTTT
clone size: .; J gene: TRBJ2-2; D gene: TRBD1; V gene: TRBV6-5; CDR3 protein: CATRDRADTGELFF; CDR3 DNA: TGTGCCACCCGGGACAGGGCGGACACCGGGGAGCTGTTTTTT
clone size: .; J gene: TRBJ1-1; D gene: TRBD1; V gene: TRBV30; CDR3 protein: CAWGQGNTEAFF; CDR3 DNA: TGTGCCTGGGGACAGGGGAACACTGAAGCTTTCTTT
clone size: .; J gene: TRBJ2-1; D gene: TRBD2; V gene: TRBV4-2; CDR3 protein: CASSLFRLAGENEQFF; CDR3 DNA: TGTGCCAGCAGCCTCTTCAGACTAGCGGGAGAAAATGAGCAGTTCTTC
clone size: .; J gene: TRBJ2-1; D gene: .; V gene: TRBV28; CDR3 protein: CASSPNRNEQFF; CDR3 DNA: TGTGCCAGCAGCCCAAACCGGAATGAGCAGTTCTTC
clone size: .; J gene: TRBJ1-5; D gene: TRBD1; V gene: TRBV19; CDR3 protein: CASSIPGGHQPQHF; CDR3 DNA: TGTGCCAGTAGTATCCCAGGGGGCCATCAGCCCCAGCATTTT
clone size: .; J gene: TRBJ1-4; D gene: .; V gene: TRBV15; CDR3 protein: CATSRDRATNEKLFF; CDR3 DNA: TGTGCCACCAGCAGAGATAGAGCAACTAATGAAAAACTGTTTTTT
clone size: .; J gene: TRBJ2-7; D gene: .; V gene: TRBV5-1; CDR3 protein: CASSHGQTYEQSF; CDR3 DNA: TGCGCCAGCAGCCACGGACAAACCTACGAGCAGTCCTTC
clone size: once; J gene: TRBJ2-1; D gene: .; V gene: TRBV28; CDR3 protein: CASSLLGAGEQFF; CDR3 DNA: TGTGCCAGCAGTTTATTGGGGGCGGGTGAGCAGTTCTTC
clone size: .; J gene: TRBJ2-7; D gene: TRBD1; V gene: TRBV6-5; CDR3 protein: CASSYLGTGDGEQYF; CDR3 DNA: TGTGCCAGCAGTTATTTAGGTACAGGGGATGGCGAGCAGTACTTC
clone size: .; J gene: TRBJ2-5; D gene: TRBD2; V gene: TRBV27; CDR3 protein: CASSLWGLAGGIGETQYF; CDR3 DNA: TGTGCCAGCAGTTTATGGGGCCTAGCGGGGGGAATAGGGGAGACCCAGTACTTC
clone size: few; J gene: TRBJ2-2; D gene: .; V gene: TRBV7-9; CDR3 protein: CASSGPSAEGGELFF; CDR3 DNA: TGTGCCAGCAGCGGACCTAGCGCTGAGGGCGGGGAGCTGTTTTTT
clone size: once; J gene: TRBJ2-1; D gene: TRBD2; V gene: TRBV7-9; CDR3 protein: CASSAAGRGGSHEQFF; CDR3 DNA: TGTGCCAGCAGCGCAGCGGGGCGGGGGGGTTCGCATGAGCAGTTCTTC